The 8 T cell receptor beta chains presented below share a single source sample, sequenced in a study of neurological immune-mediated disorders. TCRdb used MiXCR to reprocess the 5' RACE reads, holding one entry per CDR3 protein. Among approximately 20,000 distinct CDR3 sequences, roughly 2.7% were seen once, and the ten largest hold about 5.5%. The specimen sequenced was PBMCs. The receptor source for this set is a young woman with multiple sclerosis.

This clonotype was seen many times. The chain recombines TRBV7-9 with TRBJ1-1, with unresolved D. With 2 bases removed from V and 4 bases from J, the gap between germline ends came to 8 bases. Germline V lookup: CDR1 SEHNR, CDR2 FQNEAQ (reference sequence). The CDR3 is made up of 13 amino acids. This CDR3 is CASSLSYSTEAFF. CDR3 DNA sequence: TGTGCCAGCAGCTTATCGTACAGCACTGAAGCTTTCTTT. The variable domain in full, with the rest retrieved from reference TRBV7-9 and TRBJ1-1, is DTGVSQNPRHKITKRGQNVTFRCDPISEHNRLYWYRQTLGQGPEFLTYFQNEAQLEKSRLLSDRFSAERPKGSFSTLEIQRTEQGDSAMYLCASSLSYSTEAFFGQGTRLTVV.

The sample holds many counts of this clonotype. The CDR3 sequence: CASVEGGIAEAFF. CDR3 nucleotide sequence: TGTGCCAGTGTTGAGGGAGGAATCGCTGAAGCTTTCTTT. The J gene is TRBJ1-1, the V gene TRBV25-1; D is ambiguous. V lost 9 bases, J lost 6 bases, and 17 bases lay in between. Germline CDR1 is MGHDK and CDR2 is SYGVNS. CDR3 length: 13 residues. Full variable domain (outside the CDR3, taken from reference TRBV25-1 and TRBJ1-1): EADIYQTPRYLVIGTGKKITLECSQTMGHDKMYWYQQDPGMELHLIHYSYGVNSTEKGDLSSESTVSRIRTEHFPLTLESARPSHTSQYLCASVEGGIAEAFFGQGTRLTVV.

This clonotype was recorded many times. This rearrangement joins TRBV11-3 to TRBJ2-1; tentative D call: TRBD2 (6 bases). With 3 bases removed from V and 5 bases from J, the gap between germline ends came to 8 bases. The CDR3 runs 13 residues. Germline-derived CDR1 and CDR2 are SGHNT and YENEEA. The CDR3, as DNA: TGTGCCAGCAGCTTGGACTATAACAATGAGCAGTTCTTC. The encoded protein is CASSLDYNNEQFF.

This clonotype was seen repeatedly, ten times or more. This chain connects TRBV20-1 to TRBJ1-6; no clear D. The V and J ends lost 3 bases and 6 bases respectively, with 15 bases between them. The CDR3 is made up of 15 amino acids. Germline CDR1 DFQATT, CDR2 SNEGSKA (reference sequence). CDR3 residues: CSARHGPLSNSPLHF. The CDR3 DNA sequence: TGCAGTGCTAGGCACGGGCCACTCAGTAATTCACCCCTCCACTTT.

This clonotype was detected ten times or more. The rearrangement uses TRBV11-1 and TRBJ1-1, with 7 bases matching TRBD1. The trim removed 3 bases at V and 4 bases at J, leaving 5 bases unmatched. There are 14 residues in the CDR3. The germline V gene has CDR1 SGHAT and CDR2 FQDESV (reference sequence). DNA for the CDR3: TGTGCCAGCAGCTTGGACAGGTGGGGCACTGAAGCTTTCTTT. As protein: CASSLDRWGTEAFF.

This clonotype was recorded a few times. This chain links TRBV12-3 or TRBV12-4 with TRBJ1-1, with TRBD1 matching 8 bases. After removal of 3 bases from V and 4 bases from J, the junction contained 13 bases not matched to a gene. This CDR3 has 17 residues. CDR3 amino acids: CASSFLMAQGASTEAFF. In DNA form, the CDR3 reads TGTGCCAGCAGTTTTCTAATGGCGCAGGGGGCGAGCACTGAAGCTTTCTTT.

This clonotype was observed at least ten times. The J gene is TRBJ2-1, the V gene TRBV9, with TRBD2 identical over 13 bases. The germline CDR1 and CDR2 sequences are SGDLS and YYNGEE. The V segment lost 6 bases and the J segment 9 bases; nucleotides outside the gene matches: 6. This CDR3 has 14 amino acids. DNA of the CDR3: TGTGCCAGCAAACCGGGACTAGCGGGGATTGAGCAGTTCTTC. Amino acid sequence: CASKPGLAGIEQFF.

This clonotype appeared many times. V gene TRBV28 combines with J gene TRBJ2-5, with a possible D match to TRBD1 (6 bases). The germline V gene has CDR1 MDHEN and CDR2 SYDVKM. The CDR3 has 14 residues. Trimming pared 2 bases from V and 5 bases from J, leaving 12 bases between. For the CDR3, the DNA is TGTGCCAGCAGTTTACTCCAGGGGATTGAGACCCAGTACTTC. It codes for CASSLLQGIETQYF.